Following are 20 T cell receptor beta chains from one sample sequenced in a study of cytomegalovirus exposure and HLA in healthy donors. Primers included in the PCR were 60 Vbeta and 13 Jbeta primers. Sequencing used immunoSEQ multiplex PCR; TCRdb keeps in-frame clones, though not all of them. The sample contains over 150,000 clones, about three quarters of which appear only once. Sequencing was performed on PBMCs. The receptors here all came from a woman aged 40 to 55 in good health and CMV-seropositive.

This clone was recorded a few times. The rearrangement uses TRBV19 and TRBJ1-5; TRBD1 is a possible D gene (5 bases). Per the germline V gene, CDR1 is LNHDA and CDR2 is SQIVND (reference sequence). The V end was cut by 8 bases, the J end by 3 bases, with 11 bases between. This CDR3 has 13 residues. As DNA, the CDR3 is TGTGCCAGTTATCAGGGAAACAATCAGCCCCAGCATTTT. Protein product: CASYQGNNQPQHF.

This clone was picked up a small number of times. The gene calls are TRBV27 and TRBJ2-5; perhaps TRBD2 as D (5 bases). The DNA end is more similar to TRBJ2-7, so the J call may be wrong. The CDR3 is 15 amino acids. From germline, CDR1 is MNHEY and CDR2 SMNVEV (reference sequence). CDR3 DNA: TGTGCCAGCAGCACCCCTATGCGGGCGTCCTACGAGCAGTACTTC. This sequence encodes CASSTPMRASYEQYF.

The CDR3 protein is CASSLDGPGGVTDTQYF. The CDR3 nucleotides are TGTGCCAGCAGCTTGGACGGGCCGGGAGGCGTGACAGATACGCAGTATTTT. V usage is TRBV5-4 and J usage is TRBJ2-3; 7 bases are a match to TRBD2. The ends lost 0 bases at V and 3 bases at J; junction bases unmatched: 10. The CDR3 runs 17 residues. Looked up from germline, CDR1 is SGHNT and CDR2 is YYREEE (reference sequence).

J is TRBJ2-2 and V is TRBV6-5, with D perhaps matching TRBD1 (5 bases). The CDR3 is made up of 15 amino acids. Germline loops: CDR1 MNHEY, CDR2 SVGAGI. V lost 10 bases to trimming and J lost 5 bases, with 20 bases between them. The CDR3 spells CATPWTPLFTGELFF. CDR3 in DNA: TGTGCCACCCCATGGACACCGCTGTTTACCGGGGAGCTGTTTTTT.

The J gene is TRBJ1-2, the V gene TRBV4-1; TRBD1 matches 7 bases. The CDR3 covers 15 residues. CDR1 MGHRA and CDR2 YSYEKL come from the germline V gene. J was trimmed by 5 bases and V by 4 bases; bases with no gene match: 10. The CDR3: CASSRDTGVGYGYTF. The CDR3, as DNA: TGCGCCAGCAGCCGGGATACAGGGGTTGGGTATGGCTACACCTTC.

The chain links TRBV5-4 to TRBJ1-3; 7 bases map to TRBD1. The germline CDR1 and CDR2 sequences are SGHNT and YYREEE (reference sequence). V dropped 3 bases and J dropped 0; count of bases not matched to a gene: 9. The CDR3 is 17 amino acids. Here the CDR3 DNA reads TGTGCCAGCAGCTCCAGCGCTAACAGGGGCTCTGGAAACACCATATATTTT. Its translation: CASSSSANRGSGNTIYF.

This clone was detected only a few times. The V call is TRBV27, the J call TRBJ2-3, with 7 bases fitting TRBD1. This CDR3 has 13 amino acids. V dropped 3 bases and J dropped 7; count of bases not matched to a gene: 4. Germline V lookup: CDR1 MNHEY, CDR2 SMNVEV (reference sequence). CDR3 bases: TGTGCCAGCAGTTTTGGGGGACAGAATACGCAGTATTTT. This encodes CASSFGGQNTQYF.

The V and J genes are TRBV6-1 and TRBJ1-4, with D possibly TRBD1 on 5 matching bases. Germline V gene data show CDR1 as MNHNS and CDR2 as SASEGT. CDR3 length equals 15 residues. The ends were cut back, 0 bases at V and 7 bases at J, with 12 bases in the middle. CDR3 bases: TGTGCCAGCAGTGAAGCGAGGGGAGGGGTTGAAAAACTGTTTTTT. It specifies CASSEARGGVEKLFF.

This rearrangement joins TRBV30 to TRBJ2-5; 9 nucleotides line up with TRBD1. V lost 0 bases and J lost 2; bases outside the gene matches: 4. The CDR3 loop spans 15 amino acids. Germline values: CDR1 GTSNPN, CDR2 SVGIG (reference sequence). DNA for the CDR3: TGTGCCTGGAGTGTCGGGACAGGGTCACAAGAGACCCAGTACTTC. It encodes CAWSVGTGSQETQYF. The whole variable domain, filled in from reference TRBV30 and TRBJ2-5, reads SQTIHQWPATLVQPVGSPLSLECTVEGTSNPNLYWYRQAAGRGLQLLFYSVGIGQISSEVPQNLSASRPQDRQFILSSKKLLLSDSGFYLCAWSVGTGSQETQYFGPGTRLLVL.

The chain uses TRBV7-2 and TRBJ1-1; D is perhaps TRBD1 (5 bases). The V end lost 5 bases, the J end lost 0 bases, and 10 bases lay between the germline ends. The CDR3 contains 14 residues. The germline CDR1 and CDR2 sequences are SGHTA and FQGNSA. CDR3 DNA sequence: TGTGCCAGCAGCCAGGGCAATCTGAACACTGAAGCTTTCTTT. It translates to CASSQGNLNTEAFF.

The gene calls are TRBV5-4 and TRBJ2-3; 7 bases are a match to TRBD2. The junction had 12 bases not matched to a gene; V was cut back by 4 bases and J by 4 bases. This CDR3 is 16 amino acids long. The germline V gene encodes CDR1 SGHNT and CDR2 YYREEE (reference sequence). As DNA, the CDR3 is TGTGCCAGCAGCGCTCAGCGGGGAACAGTGGCAGATACGCAGTATTTT. Encoded protein: CASSAQRGTVADTQYF. The complete variable domain, with remaining parts taken from reference TRBV5-4 and TRBJ2-3, reads ETGVTQSPTHLIKTRGQQVTLRCSSQSGHNTVSWYQQALGQGPQFIFQYYREEENGRGNFPPRFSGLQFPNYSSELNVNALELDDSALYLCASSAQRGTVADTQYFGPGTRLTVL.

This rearrangement joins TRBV9 to TRBJ1-1, with D perhaps matching TRBD1 (6 bases). The length of the CDR3 is 19 residues. CDR1 and CDR2 from the germline V gene are SGDLS and YYNGEE. Trimming left V 0 bases short and J 0 bases short, with 21 bases between. The CDR3 loop is CASSVGISGTRSMNTEAFF. For the CDR3, the DNA is TGTGCCAGCAGCGTAGGGATATCGGGGACAAGAAGCATGAACACTGAAGCTTTCTTT. The full variable domain, with the rest looked up from reference TRBV9 and TRBJ1-1, is DSGVTQTPKHLITATGQRVTLRCSPRSGDLSVYWYQQSLDQGLQFLIQYYNGEERAKGNILERFSAQQFPDLHSELNLSSLELGDSALYFCASSVGISGTRSMNTEAFFGQGTRLTVV.

The chain couples TRBV4-2 to TRBJ2-7; D gene ambiguous. The length of the CDR3 is 14 residues. CDR1 is LGHNA and CDR2 is YNFKEQ in the germline V gene. Trimming shortened V by 1 base and J by 1 base, and 8 bases separated the two germline ends. For the CDR3, the DNA is TGTGCCAGCAGCCAAGGAGTCCAATCCTACGAGCAGTACTTC. It translates to CASSQGVQSYEQYF.

This clone has more than one count but fewer than ten. The rearrangement joins TRBV21-1 to TRBJ2-5; no check of the table's D call, TRBD2, against the DNA was made. TRBV21-1 is reported as a pseudogene. CDR3 size: 19 residues. CDR3 residues: CATSGRVVPGLAVQETQYF. The CDR3 DNA reads TGTGCCACCTCAGGTCGAGTTGTACCGGGACTAGCGGTCCAAGAGACCCAGTACTTC.

The chain links TRBV28 to TRBJ2-5; 7 positions agree with TRBD1. The CDR3 has 13 amino acids. The germline V gene encodes CDR1 MDHEN and CDR2 SYDVKM. V lost 6 bases and J lost 1; bases outside the gene matches: 2. The chain's CDR3 is CASSPGGQETQYF. CDR3 bases: TGTGCCAGCAGCCCAGGGGGCCAAGAGACCCAGTACTTC.

This chain joins TRBV5-6 and TRBJ1-1; 8 positions match TRBD1. The CDR3 is 15 residues long. From germline, CDR1 is SGHDT and CDR2 YYEEEE. V lost 4 bases, J lost 2 bases, and 7 bases stayed unmatched. The CDR3 loop reads CASSPPGQGNTEAFF. The CDR3 DNA reads TGTGCCAGCAGCCCCCCCGGACAGGGTAACACTGAAGCTTTCTTT. Complete variable domain (other parts from reference TRBV5-6 and TRBJ1-1): DAGVTQSPTHLIKTRGQQVTLRCSPKSGHDTVSWYQQALGQGPQFIFQYYEEEERQRGNFPDRFSGHQFPNYSSELNVNALLLGDSALYLCASSPPGQGNTEAFFGQGTRLTVV.

The chain joins TRBV25-1 to TRBJ2-5, with 7 bases matching TRBD1. With 8 bases clipped from V and 2 bases from J, the junction kept 5 bases outside the gene matches. This CDR3 has 13 residues. Germline V gene sequence: CDR1 MGHDK, CDR2 SYGVNS. The CDR3 here is CASLGQAQETQYF. CDR3 in DNA: TGTGCCAGCTTAGGACAGGCTCAAGAGACCCAGTACTTC.

The chain recombines TRBV27 with TRBJ1-2, with 7 bases lining up with TRBD1. The CDR3 totals 14 residues. V gave up 6 bases and J gave up 4 bases; unmatched junction bases: 8. Germline-derived CDR1 and CDR2 are MNHEY and SMNVEV (reference sequence). In nucleotides, the CDR3 is TGTGCCAGCAGCCGTATACAGGGGAGCTATGGCTACACCTTC. It encodes CASSRIQGSYGYTF.

This clone has more than one count but fewer than ten. V usage is TRBV7-2 and J usage is TRBJ2-1; D is unresolved. From germline, CDR1 is SGHTA and CDR2 FQGNSA. Trimming left V 2 bases short and J 0 bases short, with 11 bases between. The CDR3 spans 16 residues. CDR3 DNA: TGTGCCAGCAGCTTATTTACAGCTAACTCCTACAATGAGCAGTTCTTC. Amino acids: CASSLFTANSYNEQFF.

As to this clone: No conserved phenylalanine or tryptophan is present at the end of the CDR3, so a read error is the likely explanation. The rearrangement uses TRBV2 and TRBJ1-6, with unresolved D. The CDR3 extends over 12 amino acids. V was pared by 6 bases and J by 9 bases, with 9 bases between. CDR1 is SNHLY and CDR2 is FYNNEI in the germline V gene. DNA for the CDR3: TGTGCCAGCAGCCTAGCGGGTTCACCCCTCCACTCT. It encodes CASSLAGSPLHS.